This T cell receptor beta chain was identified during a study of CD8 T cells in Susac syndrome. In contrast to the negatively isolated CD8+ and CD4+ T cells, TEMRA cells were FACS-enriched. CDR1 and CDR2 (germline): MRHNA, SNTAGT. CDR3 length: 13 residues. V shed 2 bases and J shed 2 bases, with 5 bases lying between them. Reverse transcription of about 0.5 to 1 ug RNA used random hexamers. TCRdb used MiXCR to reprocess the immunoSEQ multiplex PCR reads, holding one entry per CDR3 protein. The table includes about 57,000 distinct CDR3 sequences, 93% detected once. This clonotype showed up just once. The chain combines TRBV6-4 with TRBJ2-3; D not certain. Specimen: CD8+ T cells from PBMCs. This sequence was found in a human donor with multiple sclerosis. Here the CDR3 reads CASSDLITDTQYF. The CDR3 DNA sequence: TGTGCCAGCAGTGACCTGATCACAGATACGCAGTATTTT.